One and the same sample provided the 7 T cell receptor beta chains below, sequenced in a study of blood T cell repertoires in COVID-19. Some clones are missing from TCRdb's copy, which holds only in-frame ones; the method was immunoSEQ multiplex PCR. The sample shows 200,000 to 250,000 clones, around 84% of them seen only once. Material for sequencing was PBMCs or T cells enriched from blood (not recorded which). These receptor sequences come from a woman between 35 and 50 years old with acute COVID-19.

The gene calls are TRBV3-1 (or the pseudogene TRBV3-2) and TRBJ1-2; D uncertain. V gave up 5 bases and J gave up 5 bases, with 15 bases separating them. CDR1 and CDR2 from the germline V gene are LGHDT and YNNKEL (reference sequence). The CDR3 has 14 amino acids. In DNA, the CDR3 is TGTGCCAGCAGCTCCGAGGCAGAAGTATATGGCTACACCTTC. Residues: CASSSEAEVYGYTF.

J is TRBJ2-7 and V is TRBV29-1, with D possibly TRBD2 on 6 matching bases. The CDR3 spans 12 residues. Germline lookup yields CDR1 SQVTM and CDR2 ANQGSEA. The germline V and J ends were trimmed by 0 bases and 7 bases, with 10 bases remaining between them. The CDR3 nucleotides are TGCAGCGTTGAAGACGCAGGGAGGGAGCAGTACTTC. Protein sequence: CSVEDAGREQYF.

This clone has a handful of counts. In DNA form, the CDR3 reads TGTGCCAGCAGCTTAGGGGGACAGGGGGCGTCCTACGAGCAGTACTTC. It specifies CASSLGGQGASYEQYF. The chain uses TRBV7-3 and TRBJ2-7; 12 bases are shared with TRBD1. V lost 2 bases to trimming and J lost 1 base; unmatched junction nucleotides: 3. This CDR3 contains 16 residues. The germline V gene encodes CDR1 SGHTA and CDR2 FQGTGA.

The chain is built from TRBV5-1 and TRBJ1-4, with 9 bases aligning to TRBD1. This CDR3 is built from 13 residues. Per germline, CDR1 SGHRS and CDR2 YFSETQ. With 7 bases clipped from V and 7 bases from J, the junction kept 5 bases outside the gene matches. CDR3 bases: TGCGCCAGCGTCGGGACAGGGAGTGAAAAACTGTTTTTT. Translating gives CASVGTGSEKLFF.

This chain connects TRBV2 to TRBJ1-4; 8 bases align to TRBD1. Trimming at V came to 4 bases and at J to 8 bases, leaving 3 bases not matched to a gene. The CDR3 consists of 13 residues. Germline CDR1 is SNHLY and CDR2 is FYNNEI. In nucleotides, the CDR3 is TGTGCCAGCAGTGTACAGGGGGGGGAAAAACTGTTTTTT. The encoded protein is CASSVQGGEKLFF.

V is TRBV3-1 (or the pseudogene TRBV3-2) and J is TRBJ1-2; TRBD1 is a possible D gene (6 bases). Germline lookup yields CDR1 LGHDT and CDR2 YNNKEL (reference sequence). The CDR3 covers 13 residues. V was cut by 8 bases and J by 0 bases, with 10 bases left in between. CDR3 bases: TGTGCCAGCCGGGACACAACTAACTATGGCTACACCTTC. Protein: CASRDTTNYGYTF.

Comment on this clone: Mismatch with germline at one junction end may stem from a read error. CDR3 in DNA: TGTGCCAGCAGCTCCTCCGGGACTAGCGGCCATTTT. As protein: CASSSSGTSGHF. The chain links TRBV6-6 to TRBJ2-3, with 11 nucleotides matching TRBD2. Germline V lookup: CDR1 MNHNY, CDR2 SVGAGI (reference sequence). This CDR3 spans 12 amino acids.